These 25 T cell receptor beta chains were sequenced from one sample in a study of blood T cell repertoires in COVID-19. Libraries were prepared by immunoSEQ multiplex PCR; TCRdb keeps only in-frame clonotypes and omits some of them. Among around 70,000 clones, approximately 90% were seen once, and the ten largest hold about 5%. Sequencing input: peripheral blood. The receptors originated from a woman aged 55-70 years with active COVID-19.

The chain is built from TRBV4-1 and TRBJ1-5, with D maybe TRBD1 (6 bases). Germline V gives CDR1 MGHRA, CDR2 YSYEKL. The CDR3 contains 15 residues. V shed 3 bases and J shed 7 bases, with 16 bases lying between them. CDR3 sequence reads: CASSQQPGHLQPQHF. Written as DNA, the CDR3 is TGCGCCAGCAGCCAGCAACCGGGACATTTACAGCCCCAGCATTTT.

This chain joins TRBV9 and TRBJ1-6, with D tentatively TRBD1 (5 bases). Germline V CDR1 and CDR2: SGDLS, YYNGEE. V gave up 0 bases and J gave up 12 bases, with 10 bases separating them. The CDR3 has 13 amino acids. The CDR3 DNA follows: TGTGCCAGCAGCGTAGCTGAGCAGGGACCCCTCCACTTT. It encodes CASSVAEQGPLHF. Supplemented by reference TRBV9 and TRBJ1-6, the full variable domain reads DSGVTQTPKHLITATGQRVTLRCSPRSGDLSVYWYQQSLDQGLQFLIQYYNGEERAKGNILERFSAQQFPDLHSELNLSSLELGDSALYFCASSVAEQGPLHFGNGTRLTVT.

The chain combines TRBV9 with TRBJ2-1; TRBD2 matches at 7 bases. The CDR3 is 22 amino acids. The junction had 25 bases not matched to a gene; V was cut back by 1 base and J by 3 bases. From germline, CDR1 is SGDLS and CDR2 YYNGEE. The CDR3 bases are TGTGCCAGCAGCGTATCGACCCCGGATGGCGGGAGACCAACGTGGAACTACAATGAGCAGTTCTTC. This encodes CASSVSTPDGGRPTWNYNEQFF.

The chain has TRBV28 and TRBJ1-2; 12 bases fit TRBD1. This CDR3 region has 16 residues. The J segment lost 7 bases and the V segment lost 6 bases, leaving 12 bases of the junction unmatched. CDR1 is MDHEN, CDR2 SYDVKM, per germline. Written as DNA, the CDR3 is TGTGCCAGCAGGCCCCCCGGGGACAGGGGGCGAAGTGGCTACACCTTC. It translates to CASRPPGDRGRSGYTF.

The V call is TRBV3-1 (or the pseudogene TRBV3-2), the J call TRBJ1-1; D is unclear. Germline lookup yields CDR1 LGHDT and CDR2 YNNKEL (reference sequence). This CDR3 spans 15 amino acids. V was pared by 2 bases and J by 5 bases, with 15 bases between. The CDR3, as DNA: TGTGCCAGCAGCCAAAAGATAAAAACAGAAACTGAAGCTTTCTTT. It translates to CASSQKIKTETEAFF.

V is TRBV7-2 and J is TRBJ2-3; possible D gene TRBD2, 6 bases. The CDR3 has 15 residues. From germline, CDR1 is SGHTA and CDR2 FQGNSA. V shed 5 bases and J shed 3 bases, with 15 bases lying between them. CDR3: CASSRPGVGTDTQYF. As DNA, the CDR3 is TGTGCCAGCAGCCGGCCGGGAGTTGGGACAGATACGCAGTATTTT.

The V gene is TRBV7-9, the J gene TRBJ2-2; D uncertain. CDR1 SEHNR and CDR2 FQNEAQ come from the germline V gene (reference sequence). This CDR3 is built from 14 residues. V lost 3 bases and J lost 1, with 6 bases in between. CDR3 DNA sequence: TGTGCCAGCAGCTTTCAATTGAACACCGGGGAGCTGTTTTTT. It is translated as CASSFQLNTGELFF.

V usage is TRBV5-1 and J usage is TRBJ1-2; 7 positions match TRBD1. Losses at the gene ends were 1 base for V and 4 bases for J; bases not matched to a gene: 7. The CDR3 is 15 amino acids. Germline V gives CDR1 SGHRS, CDR2 YFSETQ. This CDR3 is CASSLQRGQIYGYTF. The CDR3 nucleotides read TGCGCCAGCAGCTTGCAGAGGGGGCAGATCTATGGCTACACCTTC. Variable domain in full (rest from reference TRBV5-1 and TRBJ1-2): KAGVTQTPRYLIKTRGQQVTLSCSPISGHRSVSWYQQTPGQGLQFLFEYFSETQRNKGNFPGRFSGRQFSNSRSEMNVSTLELGDSALYLCASSLQRGQIYGYTFGSGTRLTVV.

The chain joins TRBV10-3 to TRBJ2-1; TRBD2 aligns across 9 bases. V trimming: 4 bases; J trimming: 7 bases; junction bases outside the gene matches: 2. This CDR3 is built from 13 residues. Germline-derived CDR1 and CDR2 are ENHRY and SYGVKD. The chain's CDR3 is CAISGLAGNEQFF. CDR3 DNA: TGTGCCATCAGTGGTCTAGCGGGAAATGAGCAGTTCTTC.

This chain joins TRBV2 and TRBJ2-7; 12 bases line up with TRBD2. J gave up 5 bases and V 8 bases, and 7 bases lay outside the gene matches. Germline V gene lookup returns CDR1 SNHLY and CDR2 FYNNEI. The CDR3 is 14 residues long. CDR3 in DNA: TGTGCCAGCGTGGGGCTAGCGGGAGGGGACGAGCAGTACTTC. This sequence encodes CASVGLAGGDEQYF. Full variable domain (remainder filled in from reference TRBV2 and TRBJ2-7): EPEVTQTPSHQVTQMGQEVILRCVPISNHLYFYWYRQILGQKVEFLVSFYNNEISEKSEIFDDQFSVERPDGSNFTLKIRSTKLEDSAMYFCASVGLAGGDEQYFGPGTRLTVT.

CDR3 sequence: CASSLGGGVFDEQFF. CDR3 nucleotides: TGCGCCAGCAGCTTGGGTGGGGGGGTATTCGATGAGCAGTTCTTC. The chain joins TRBV5-1 to TRBJ2-1; 7 positions match TRBD2. Germline lookup yields CDR1 SGHRS and CDR2 YFSETQ. V was clipped by 0 bases and J by 8 bases; unmatched bases: 8. There are 15 residues in the CDR3. Variable domain in full (rest from reference TRBV5-1 and TRBJ2-1): KAGVTQTPRYLIKTRGQQVTLSCSPISGHRSVSWYQQTPGQGLQFLFEYFSETQRNKGNFPGRFSGRQFSNSRSEMNVSTLELGDSALYLCASSLGGGVFDEQFFGPGTRLTVL.

In its sample, this clone was seen once. V usage is TRBV5-1 and J usage is TRBJ2-7, with TRBD2 identical over 7 bases. There are 15 residues in the CDR3. Trimming took 0 bases from V and 3 from J; bases not matched to a gene: 6. CDR1 and CDR2 from the germline V gene are SGHRS and YFSETQ. The CDR3 sequence is CASSLELAEYYEQYF. CDR3 DNA sequence: TGCGCCAGCAGCTTGGAGCTAGCGGAGTACTACGAGCAGTACTTC.

About this clone itself: Compared with germline, one end of the junction differs, possibly owing to a read error. The rearrangement links TRBV27 to TRBJ1-2, with D unclear. This CDR3 has 15 residues. The germline V gene encodes CDR1 MNHEY and CDR2 SMNVEV (reference sequence). CDR3 DNA: TGTGCCAGCAGTTTATCGGCAGGCCCTAATTATGGCTACACCTTC. It specifies CASSLSAGPNYGYTF.

V gene TRBV3-1 (or the pseudogene TRBV3-2) combines with J gene TRBJ2-5, with D unresolved. CDR1 is LGHDT and CDR2 is YNNKEL in the germline V gene (reference sequence). This CDR3 region has 13 residues. V lost 3 bases and J 1 base, leaving 6 bases between the germline ends. CDR3 DNA sequence: TGTGCCAGCAGCCACGACACCCAAGAGACCCAGTACTTC. Its protein product is CASSHDTQETQYF.

The gene calls are TRBV11-2 and TRBJ2-5, with D maybe TRBD1 (6 bases). Germline V gene sequence: CDR1 SGHAT, CDR2 FQNNGV. Deletions cut 5 bases from V and 7 bases from J, with 17 bases between. The CDR3 extends over 14 amino acids. This CDR3 reads CASSLTRGLGTQYF. The CDR3 bases are TGTGCCAGCAGCCTCACCAGGGGTTTGGGGACCCAGTACTTC.

The rearrangement links TRBV3-1 (or the pseudogene TRBV3-2) to TRBJ2-7; 16 bases match TRBD2. V shed 5 bases, J shed 1 base, and the junction held 8 bases outside the gene matches. Germline loops: CDR1 LGHDT, CDR2 YNNKEL (reference sequence). The CDR3 runs 18 residues. CDR3 sequence (DNA): TGTGCCAGCAGCTGGGGACTAGCGGGAGGGTACAGGTCCTACGAGCAGTACTTC. Its protein is CASSWGLAGGYRSYEQYF.

This clone was observed once. V and J are TRBV11-3 and TRBJ2-3, with TRBD2 matching 7 bases. The ends lost 8 bases at V and 7 bases at J; junction bases unmatched: 12. The length of the CDR3 is 14 residues. The germline gives CDR1 SGHNT, CDR2 YENEEA. CDR3 region: CASSPGRETHTQYF. The CDR3 DNA reads TGTGCCAGCTCCCCTGGGCGGGAGACCCATACGCAGTATTTT. Full variable domain (rest looked up from reference TRBV11-3 and TRBJ2-3): EAGVVQSPRYKIIEKKQPVAFWCNPISGHNTLYWYLQNLGQGPELLIRYENEEAVDDSQLPKDRFSAERLKGVDSTLKIQPAELGDSAVYLCASSPGRETHTQYFGPGTRLTVL.

This chain links TRBV30 with TRBJ2-1, with 12 bases lining up with TRBD2. V shed 1 base and J 4 bases; nucleotides not matched to a gene: 11. CDR1 is GTSNPN and CDR2 is SVGIG in the germline V gene (reference sequence). This CDR3 is built from 18 residues. The CDR3 nucleotides are TGTGCCTGGAGTGGACGACTAGCGGGAGCCCTCGGGTACAATGAGCAGTTCTTC. Encoded protein: CAWSGRLAGALGYNEQFF.

The chain combines TRBV6-5 with TRBJ1-1; no clear D gene. This CDR3 comprises 14 residues. V shed 8 bases and J shed 5 bases, with 18 bases lying between them. The V gene's germline CDR1 is MNHEY and CDR2 SVGAGI. CDR3 sequence reads: CASLGWRVGTEAFF. The CDR3 DNA follows: TGTGCCAGCCTCGGATGGAGGGTTGGGACTGAAGCTTTCTTT.

V is TRBV15 and J is TRBJ2-3; TRBD2 agrees at 8 bases. V shed 1 base and J 3 bases; nucleotides not matched to a gene: 9. Germline values: CDR1 LNHNV, CDR2 YYDKDF (reference sequence). The length of the CDR3 is 17 residues. The CDR3 coding sequence is TGTGCCACCAGCAGAGTCCGGGATAGCGGGGTTACAGATACGCAGTATTTT. This sequence encodes CATSRVRDSGVTDTQYF.

This chain joins TRBV5-1 and TRBJ2-3, with D possibly being TRBD1 (5 bases). The CDR3 runs 13 residues. Trimming left V 5 bases short and J 5 bases short, with 12 bases between. CDR1 is SGHRS and CDR2 is YFSETQ in the germline V gene. The CDR3 reads CASSDSSLDTQYF. CDR3 DNA: TGCGCCAGCAGTGACAGTAGCTTAGATACGCAGTATTTT.

This chain connects TRBV12-3 or TRBV12-4 to TRBJ2-7, with 7 positions matching TRBD1. The CDR3 length is 12 residues. The V segment lost 5 bases and the J segment 6 bases; nucleotides outside the gene matches: 4. For the CDR3, the DNA is TGTGCCAGCAGTCCGGACAGGCTCGAGCAGTACTTC. Protein: CASSPDRLEQYF.

V gene TRBV9 combines with J gene TRBJ2-5, with TRBD1 as a possible D gene (6 bases). The CDR3 extends over 13 amino acids. V lost 3 bases and J lost 4, with 10 bases in between. Germline CDR1 reads SGDLS; CDR2 reads YYNGEE. In nucleotides, the CDR3 is TGTGCCAGCAGCGCCGGACAGCCAGAGACCCAGTACTTC. It encodes CASSAGQPETQYF. The full variable domain, in which reference TRBV9 and TRBJ2-5 provide the parts outside the CDR3, is DSGVTQTPKHLITATGQRVTLRCSPRSGDLSVYWYQQSLDQGLQFLIQYYNGEERAKGNILERFSAQQFPDLHSELNLSSLELGDSALYFCASSAGQPETQYFGPGTRLLVL.

The chain has TRBV7-9 and TRBJ2-3; D perhaps matches TRBD2 (5 bases). From germline, CDR1 is SEHNR and CDR2 FQNEAQ (reference sequence). This CDR3 has 15 amino acids. Trimming removed 0 bases from V and 5 bases from J, with 12 bases in between. CDR3: CASSLAAPSGDTQYF. The DNA for the CDR3 is TGTGCCAGCAGCTTAGCAGCGCCAAGCGGAGATACGCAGTATTTT. The entire variable domain, with the rest obtained from reference TRBV7-9 and TRBJ2-3, is as follows: DTGVSQNPRHKITKRGQNVTFRCDPISEHNRLYWYRQTLGQGPEFLTYFQNEAQLEKSRLLSDRFSAERPKGSFSTLEIQRTEQGDSAMYLCASSLAAPSGDTQYFGPGTRLTVL.

V gene TRBV5-4 combines with J gene TRBJ1-2, with 9 positions matching TRBD1. Trimming cost V 2 bases and J 8 bases; bases outside gene matches: 7. This CDR3 has 14 residues. The germline gives CDR1 SGHNT, CDR2 YYREEE (reference sequence). This CDR3 is CASSFRTGARGYTF. The CDR3 coding sequence is TGTGCCAGCAGCTTCCGGACAGGGGCAAGAGGCTACACCTTC.